The clone carrying this T cell receptor beta chain was recorded only once. Antigen specificity is unknown. This entry comes from a study of T cell repertoires in cytomegalovirus infection. Study-wide background: Matching HLA type, along with CMV infection, was indicated by public TCR beta signatures. Whole-study results and caveats: Clonotypes of TCR beta that were HLA-C-restricted and CMV-specific dominated the ex vivo response. Using cumulative public TCR beta family frequency, the authors identified those who carried CMV together with the relevant HLA.

TCRdb re-called the reads through MiXCR, storing one row per CDR3 protein. The table records over 150,000 distinct CDR3 sequences, 15% to 20% of them present only once. This CDR3 has 11 residues. Germline V gives CDR1 SGHAT, CDR2 FQNNGV. The V gene end was trimmed by 9 bases and the J gene end by 8 bases; junction bases not matched to a gene: 3. This TCR derives from a human donor in good health (CMV status not recorded). Some clones in this sample may be carry-over from other donors' samples. Input material: PBMCs. This chain joins TRBV11-2 and TRBJ2-2; the match to TRBD1 covers 7 bases. The CDR3, as DNA: TGTGCCAGTACAGGGGCTGGGGAGCTGTTTTTT. Its protein is CASTGAGELFF.